The TCR beta chain under discussion was sequenced for a study of blood T cell repertoires in COVID-19. Overall study: The United States, Italy and Spain supplied acute and convalescent COVID-19 samples.

Between the trimmed V and J ends, which lost 5 bases and 0 bases, there was a span of 7 bases. Germline V gene sequence: CDR1 LNHDA, CDR2 SQIVND (reference sequence). This CDR3 is built from 13 residues. In the original analysis: Reference gene primers were amplified, and this amplification served to estimate nucleated cell counts. Only in-frame clones appear in the TCRdb table, and some are missing; sequencing was by immunoSEQ multiplex PCR. V, J and clone size are taken as reported in that table, and D and trimming were inferred from the DNA itself. The sample records 250,000 to 300,000 clones, roughly nine tenths being singletons.

V is TRBV19 and J is TRBJ1-1; the D is unclear. The sequencing input was peripheral blood. This clonotype was obtained from a woman aged 30 to 39 with COVID-19, enrolled during active disease. As DNA, the CDR3 is TGTGCCAGTAGTGCCCCAGTGAACACTGAAGCTTTCTTT. Translating gives CASSAPVNTEAFF.